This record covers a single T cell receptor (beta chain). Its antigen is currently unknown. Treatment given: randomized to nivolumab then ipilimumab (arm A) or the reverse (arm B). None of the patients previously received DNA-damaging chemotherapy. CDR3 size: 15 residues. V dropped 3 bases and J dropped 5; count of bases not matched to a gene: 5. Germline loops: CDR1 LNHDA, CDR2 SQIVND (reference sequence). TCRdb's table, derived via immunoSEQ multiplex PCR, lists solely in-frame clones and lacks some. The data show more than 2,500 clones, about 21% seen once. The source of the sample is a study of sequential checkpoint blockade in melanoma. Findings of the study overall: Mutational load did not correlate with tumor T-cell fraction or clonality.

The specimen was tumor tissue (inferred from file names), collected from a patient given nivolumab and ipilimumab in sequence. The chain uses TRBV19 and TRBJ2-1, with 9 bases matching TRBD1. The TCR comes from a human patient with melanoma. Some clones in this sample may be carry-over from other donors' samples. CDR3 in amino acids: CASSIGTGLNNEQFF. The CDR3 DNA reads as TGTGCCAGTAGTATCGGGACAGGGCTGAACAATGAGCAGTTCTTC.